This T cell receptor beta chain derives from a study of shared clonotypes between healthy human individuals. Study summary: CD4 naive cells filled three plates per donor, CD4 memory three, CD8 naive two and CD8 memory one.

The V segment lost 4 bases and the J segment 7 bases; nucleotides outside the gene matches: 9. CDR1 is SGHNT and CDR2 is YYREEE in the germline V gene (reference sequence). The CDR3 has 17 amino acids. Assay used: immunoSEQ multiplex PCR; TCRdb lists only in-frame clones, some missing. The sample holds approximately 1,500,000 clones, roughly 97% seen once. V gene TRBV5-4 combines with J gene TRBJ2-1; TRBD2 matches 15 bases. This TCR came from a man aged 25 to 40 in good health. The sequenced sample was naive CD4+ T cells sorted from blood. Subset of the sample: CD45RA+ positively selected. Written as DNA, the CDR3 is TGTGCCAGCAGCCCGGGACTAGCGGGAGGTAGAGAAAATGAGCAGTTCTTC. It codes for CASSPGLAGGRENEQFF.